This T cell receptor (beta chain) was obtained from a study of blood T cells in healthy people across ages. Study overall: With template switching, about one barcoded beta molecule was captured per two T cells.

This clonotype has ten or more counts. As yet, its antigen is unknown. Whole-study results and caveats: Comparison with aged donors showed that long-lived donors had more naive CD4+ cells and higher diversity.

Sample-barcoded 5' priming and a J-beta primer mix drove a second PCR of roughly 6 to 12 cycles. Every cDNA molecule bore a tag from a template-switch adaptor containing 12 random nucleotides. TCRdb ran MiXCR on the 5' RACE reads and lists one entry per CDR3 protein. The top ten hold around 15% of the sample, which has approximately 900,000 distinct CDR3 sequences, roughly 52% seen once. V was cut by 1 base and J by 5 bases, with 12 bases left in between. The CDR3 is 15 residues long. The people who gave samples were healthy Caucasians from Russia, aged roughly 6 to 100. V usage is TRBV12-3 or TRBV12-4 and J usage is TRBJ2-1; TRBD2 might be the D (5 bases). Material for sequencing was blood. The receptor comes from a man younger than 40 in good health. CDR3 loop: CASSLGTGVNNEQFF. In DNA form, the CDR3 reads TGTGCCAGCAGTTTAGGGACTGGTGTAAACAATGAGCAGTTCTTC.